This entry describes one T cell receptor beta chain. No antigen is known for it. Repertoires were generated with immunoSEQ multiplex PCR, while TCRdb's copy carries only in-frame clones and drops some. The table lists about 130,000 clones, 89% of them singletons, with 5% to 7.5% in the top ten. These data come from a study of T cell responses to AZD1222 COVID-19 vaccine. CDR1 KGHSH and CDR2 LQKENI come from the germline V gene. Trimming removed 4 bases at V and 6 bases at J, with 15 bases between. The CDR3 is 14 amino acids. Study-level results: Nearly half of spike-specific TCRs reportedly go after variant regions that carry no mutations. Distributed over spike, vaccine-associated CD4 TCRs predominated at 160-218 and 743-854. Females made up more of the donors, who were largely white British, and clonal diversity may have come out too low. Elevations in Spike-specific TCR breadth and depth followed administration of two AZD1222 doses.

Sample: peripheral blood, taken on day 0 of AZD1222 vaccination. The sequence came from an adult in good health. The chain combines TRBV18 with TRBJ1-1, with a tentative D call TRBD1 (6 bases). CDR3 protein: CASSRAQGVAEAFF. The CDR3 DNA reads as TGTGCCAGCTCACGGGCACAGGGAGTGGCTGAAGCTTTCTTT.